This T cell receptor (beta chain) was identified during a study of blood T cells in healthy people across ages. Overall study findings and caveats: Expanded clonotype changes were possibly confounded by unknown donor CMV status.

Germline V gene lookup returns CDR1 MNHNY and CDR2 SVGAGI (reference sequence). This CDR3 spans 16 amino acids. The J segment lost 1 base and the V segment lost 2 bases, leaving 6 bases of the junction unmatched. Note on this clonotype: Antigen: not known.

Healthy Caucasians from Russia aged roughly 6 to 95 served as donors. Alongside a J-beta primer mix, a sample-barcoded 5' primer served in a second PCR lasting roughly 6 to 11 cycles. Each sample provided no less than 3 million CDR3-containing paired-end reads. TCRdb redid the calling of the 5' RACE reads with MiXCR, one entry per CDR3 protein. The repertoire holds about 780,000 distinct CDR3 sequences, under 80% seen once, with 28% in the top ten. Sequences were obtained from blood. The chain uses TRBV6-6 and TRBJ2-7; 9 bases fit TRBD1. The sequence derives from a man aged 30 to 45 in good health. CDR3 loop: CASSYADRGRSYEQYF. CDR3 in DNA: TGTGCCAGCAGTTACGCGGACAGGGGAAGGTCCTACGAGCAGTACTTC.